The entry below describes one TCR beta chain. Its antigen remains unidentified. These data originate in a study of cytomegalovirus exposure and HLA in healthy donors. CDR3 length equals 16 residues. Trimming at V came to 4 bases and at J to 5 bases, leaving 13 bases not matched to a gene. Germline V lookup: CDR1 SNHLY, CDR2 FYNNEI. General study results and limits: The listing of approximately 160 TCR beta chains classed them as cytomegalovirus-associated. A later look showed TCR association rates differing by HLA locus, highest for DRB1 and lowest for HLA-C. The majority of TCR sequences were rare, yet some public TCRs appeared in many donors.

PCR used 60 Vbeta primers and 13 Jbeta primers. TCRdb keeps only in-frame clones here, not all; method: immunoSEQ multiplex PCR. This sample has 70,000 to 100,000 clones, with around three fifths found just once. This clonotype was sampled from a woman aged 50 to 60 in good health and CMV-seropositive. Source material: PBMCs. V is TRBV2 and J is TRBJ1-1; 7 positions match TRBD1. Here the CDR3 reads CASSGEGALKSTEAFF. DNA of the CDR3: TGTGCCAGCAGTGGAGAGGGGGCGCTTAAAAGTACTGAAGCTTTCTTT.